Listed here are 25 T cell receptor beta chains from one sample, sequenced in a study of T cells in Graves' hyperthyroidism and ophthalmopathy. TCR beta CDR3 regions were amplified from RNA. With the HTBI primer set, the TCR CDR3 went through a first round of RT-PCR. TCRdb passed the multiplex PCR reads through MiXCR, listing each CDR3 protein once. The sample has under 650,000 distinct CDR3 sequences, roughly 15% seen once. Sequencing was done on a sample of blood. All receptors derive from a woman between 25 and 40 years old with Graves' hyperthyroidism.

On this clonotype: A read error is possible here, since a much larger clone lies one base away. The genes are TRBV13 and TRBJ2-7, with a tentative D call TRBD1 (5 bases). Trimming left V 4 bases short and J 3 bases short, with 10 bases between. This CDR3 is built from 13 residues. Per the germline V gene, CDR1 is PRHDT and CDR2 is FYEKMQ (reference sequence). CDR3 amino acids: CASSCPQGYEQYF. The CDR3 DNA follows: TGTGCCAGCAGCTGCCCCCAGGGCTACGAGCAGTACTTC.

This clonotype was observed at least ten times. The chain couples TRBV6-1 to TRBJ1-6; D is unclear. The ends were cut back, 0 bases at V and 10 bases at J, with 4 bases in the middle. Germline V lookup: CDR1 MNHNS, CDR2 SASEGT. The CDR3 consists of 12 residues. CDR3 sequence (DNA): TGTGCCAGCAGTGAAGCGTCATCACCCCTCCACTTT. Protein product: CASSEASSPLHF.

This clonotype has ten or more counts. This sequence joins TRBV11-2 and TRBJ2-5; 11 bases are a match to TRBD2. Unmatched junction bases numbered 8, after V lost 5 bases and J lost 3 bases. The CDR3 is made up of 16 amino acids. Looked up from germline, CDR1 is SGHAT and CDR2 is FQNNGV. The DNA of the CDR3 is TGTGCCAGCAGCCCTATAGCGGGAGGGCCAGAAGAGACCCAGTACTTC. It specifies CASSPIAGGPEETQYF.

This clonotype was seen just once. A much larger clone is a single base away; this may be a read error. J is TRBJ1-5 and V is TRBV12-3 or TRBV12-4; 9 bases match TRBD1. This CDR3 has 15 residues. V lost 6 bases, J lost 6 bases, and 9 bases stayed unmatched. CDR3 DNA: TGTGCCAGCAGCCGTGTCGGGACAGGGTCTCAGCCCCAGCATTTT. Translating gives CASSRVGTGSQPQHF.

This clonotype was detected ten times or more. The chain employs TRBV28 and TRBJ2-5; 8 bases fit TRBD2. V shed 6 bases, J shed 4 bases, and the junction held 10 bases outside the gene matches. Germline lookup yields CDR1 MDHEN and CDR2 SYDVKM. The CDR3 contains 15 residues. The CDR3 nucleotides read TGTGCCAGCAGGCCGGGGGGGATTCTAGGAGAGACCCAGTACTTC. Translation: CASRPGGILGETQYF.

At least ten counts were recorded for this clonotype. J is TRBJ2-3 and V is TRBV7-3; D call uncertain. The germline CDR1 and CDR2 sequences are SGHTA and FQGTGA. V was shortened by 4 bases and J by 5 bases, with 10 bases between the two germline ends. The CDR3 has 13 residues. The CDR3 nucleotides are TGTGCCAGCAGCTCTCATCCTCAAGATACGCAGTATTTT. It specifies CASSSHPQDTQYF.

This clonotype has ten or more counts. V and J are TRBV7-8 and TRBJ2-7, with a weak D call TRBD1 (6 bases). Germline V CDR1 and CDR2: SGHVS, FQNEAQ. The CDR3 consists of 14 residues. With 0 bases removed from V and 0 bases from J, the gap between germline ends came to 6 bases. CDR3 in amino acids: CASSLATGSYEQYF. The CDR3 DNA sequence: TGTGCCAGCAGCTTAGCGACAGGCTCCTACGAGCAGTACTTC.

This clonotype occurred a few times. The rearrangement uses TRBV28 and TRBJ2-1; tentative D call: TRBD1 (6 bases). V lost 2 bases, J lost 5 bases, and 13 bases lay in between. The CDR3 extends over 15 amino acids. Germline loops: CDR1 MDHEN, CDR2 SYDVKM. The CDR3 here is CASSLTFGQNNEQFF. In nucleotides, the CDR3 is TGTGCCAGCAGTTTAACATTCGGACAGAACAATGAGCAGTTCTTC.

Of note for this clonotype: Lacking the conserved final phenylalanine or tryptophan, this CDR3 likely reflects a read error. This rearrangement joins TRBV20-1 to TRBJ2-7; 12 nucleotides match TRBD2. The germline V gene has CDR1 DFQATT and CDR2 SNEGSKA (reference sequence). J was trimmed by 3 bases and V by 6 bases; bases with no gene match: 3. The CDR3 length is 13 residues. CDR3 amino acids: CSARLAGVYEQYL. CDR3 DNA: TGCAGTGCAAGACTAGCGGGAGTCTACGAGCAGTACCTC.

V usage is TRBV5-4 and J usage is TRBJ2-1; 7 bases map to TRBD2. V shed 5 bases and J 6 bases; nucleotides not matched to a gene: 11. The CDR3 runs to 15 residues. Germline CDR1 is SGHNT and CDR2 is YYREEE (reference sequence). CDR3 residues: CASSPGLSSFNEQFF. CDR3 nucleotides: TGTGCCAGCAGTCCGGGACTAAGCAGTTTCAATGAGCAGTTCTTC.

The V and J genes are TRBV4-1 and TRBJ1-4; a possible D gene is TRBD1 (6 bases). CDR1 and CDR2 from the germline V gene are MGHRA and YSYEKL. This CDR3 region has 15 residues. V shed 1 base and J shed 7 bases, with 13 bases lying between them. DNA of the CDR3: TGCGCCAGCAGCCAAGGACAGGTGATAAGTGAAAAACTGTTTTTT. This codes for CASSQGQVISEKLFF.

Written as DNA, the CDR3 is TGTGCCAGCAGCGAAGGACAGGGGTTATGGGAGACCCAGTACTTC. Translation gives CASSEGQGLWETQYF. The rearrangement uses TRBV9 and TRBJ2-5; 9 nucleotides line up with TRBD1. With V trimmed by 3 bases and J by 5 bases, 8 bases remained unmatched. The CDR3 has 15 residues. Germline V gives CDR1 SGDLS, CDR2 YYNGEE.

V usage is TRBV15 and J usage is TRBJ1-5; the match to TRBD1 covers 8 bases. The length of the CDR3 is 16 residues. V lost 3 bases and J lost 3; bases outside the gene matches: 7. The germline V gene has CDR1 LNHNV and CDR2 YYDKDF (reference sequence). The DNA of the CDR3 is TGTGCCACCAGCAGGTTATCGGGACAGGACAATCAGCCCCAGCATTTT. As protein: CATSRLSGQDNQPQHF.

The chain's CDR3 is CASRLGLAGTYNEQFF. Written as DNA, the CDR3 is TGTGCCAGCAGATTGGGACTAGCGGGAACCTACAATGAGCAGTTCTTC. The chain has TRBV6-1 and TRBJ2-1; 13 bases are a match to TRBD2. V lost 6 bases to trimming and J lost 2 bases; unmatched junction nucleotides: 4. The germline CDR1 and CDR2 sequences are MNHNS and SASEGT. The CDR3 consists of 16 residues.

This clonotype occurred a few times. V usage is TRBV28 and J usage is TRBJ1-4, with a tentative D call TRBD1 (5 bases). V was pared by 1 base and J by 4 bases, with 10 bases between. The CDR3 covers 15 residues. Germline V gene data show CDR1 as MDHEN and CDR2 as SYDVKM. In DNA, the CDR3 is TGTGCCAGCAGTTTATTGAGACAGATTAATGAAAAACTGTTTTTT. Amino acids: CASSLLRQINEKLFF.

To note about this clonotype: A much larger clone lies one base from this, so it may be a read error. The CDR3 DNA is TGTGCCAGCAGACGGGACTTCTACGAGCGGTACTTC. Translated, it gives CASRRDFYERYF. The chain is built from TRBV6-1 and TRBJ2-7; TRBD2 is a possible D gene (6 bases). Germline V gene data show CDR1 as MNHNS and CDR2 as SASEGT. The length of the CDR3 is 12 residues.

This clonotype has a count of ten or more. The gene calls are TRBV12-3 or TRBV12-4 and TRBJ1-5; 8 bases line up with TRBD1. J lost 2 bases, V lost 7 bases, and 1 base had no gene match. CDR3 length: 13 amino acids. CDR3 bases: TGTGCCAGCACAGGGGGCCGCAATCAGCCCCAGCATTTT. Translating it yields CASTGGRNQPQHF.

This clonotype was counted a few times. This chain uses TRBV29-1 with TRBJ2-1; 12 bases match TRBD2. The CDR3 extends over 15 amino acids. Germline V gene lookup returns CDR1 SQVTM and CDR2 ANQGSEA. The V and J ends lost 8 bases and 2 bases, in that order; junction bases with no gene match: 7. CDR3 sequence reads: CSFRLAGDPYNEQFF. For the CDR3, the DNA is TGCAGCTTTAGACTAGCGGGAGACCCCTACAATGAGCAGTTCTTC.

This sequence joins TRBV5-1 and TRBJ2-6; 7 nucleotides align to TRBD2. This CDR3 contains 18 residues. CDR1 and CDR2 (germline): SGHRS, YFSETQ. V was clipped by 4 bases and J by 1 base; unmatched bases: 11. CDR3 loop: CASSRGAGTVSGANVLTF. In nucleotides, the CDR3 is TGCGCCAGCAGCAGGGGAGCGGGAACGGTTTCTGGGGCCAACGTCCTGACTTTC.

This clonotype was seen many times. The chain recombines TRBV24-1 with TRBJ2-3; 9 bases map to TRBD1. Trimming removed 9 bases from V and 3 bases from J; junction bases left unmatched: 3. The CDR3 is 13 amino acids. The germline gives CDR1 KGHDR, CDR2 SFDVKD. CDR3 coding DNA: TGTGCCACCTACGGGACAGGGACAGATACGCAGTATTTT. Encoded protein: CATYGTGTDTQYF.

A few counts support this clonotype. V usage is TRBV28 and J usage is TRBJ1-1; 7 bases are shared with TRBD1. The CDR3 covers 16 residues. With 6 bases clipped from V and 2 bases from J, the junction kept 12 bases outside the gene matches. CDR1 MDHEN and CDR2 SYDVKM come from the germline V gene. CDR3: CASRDFRTGVNTEAFF. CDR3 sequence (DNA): TGTGCCAGCAGAGATTTTCGAACAGGGGTAAACACTGAAGCTTTCTTT.

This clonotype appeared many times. In DNA, the CDR3 is TGCAGTGCCACGGACAGGGGACTATATAGCAATCAGCCCCAGCATTTT. It encodes CSATDRGLYSNQPQHF. The rearrangement joins TRBV20-1 to TRBJ1-5, with 9 positions matching TRBD1. Germline CDR1 DFQATT, CDR2 SNEGSKA (reference sequence). Unmatched junction bases numbered 9, after V lost 6 bases and J lost 0 bases. The CDR3 covers 16 residues.

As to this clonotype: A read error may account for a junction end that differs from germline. The CDR3 DNA is TGTGTCAGCAGCCCCGGACAGGACCCCGGCGATACGCAGTATTTT. Its protein is CVSSPGQDPGDTQYF. This chain links TRBV11-3 with TRBJ2-3; 7 positions match TRBD1. Germline loops: CDR1 SGHNT, CDR2 YENEEA. This CDR3 spans 15 amino acids.

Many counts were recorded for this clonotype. The chain's CDR3 is CATRSGLRGTGELFF. The CDR3 nucleotides read TGTGCCACCAGATCGGGACTCCGAGGTACCGGGGAGCTGTTTTTT. The V gene is TRBV24-1, the J gene TRBJ2-2, with D possibly matching TRBD2 (6 bases). Germline CDR1 is KGHDR and CDR2 is SFDVKD. Trimming shortened V by 7 bases and J by 5 bases, and 16 bases separated the two germline ends. The CDR3 consists of 15 residues.

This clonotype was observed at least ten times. CDR3 loop: CASSSTGTRGREQYF. The DNA of the CDR3 is TGTGCCAGCAGCTCCACCGGGACTAGAGGTCGCGAGCAGTACTTC. The J gene is TRBJ2-7, the V gene TRBV7-2, with 8 bases lining up with TRBD2. CDR1 is SGHTA, CDR2 FQGNSA, per germline. There are 15 residues in the CDR3. V shed 4 bases and J 6 bases; nucleotides not matched to a gene: 11.